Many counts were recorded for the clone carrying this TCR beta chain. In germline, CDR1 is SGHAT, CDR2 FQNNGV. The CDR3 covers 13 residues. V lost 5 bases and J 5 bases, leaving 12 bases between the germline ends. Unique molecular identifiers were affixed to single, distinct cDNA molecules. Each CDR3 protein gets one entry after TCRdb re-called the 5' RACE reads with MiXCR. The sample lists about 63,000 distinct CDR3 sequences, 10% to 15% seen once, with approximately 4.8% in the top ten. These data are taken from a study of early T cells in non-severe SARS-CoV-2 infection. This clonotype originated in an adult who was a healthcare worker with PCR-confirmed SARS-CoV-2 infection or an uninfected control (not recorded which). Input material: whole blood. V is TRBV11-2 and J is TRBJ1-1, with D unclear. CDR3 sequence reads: CASSREGVTEAFF. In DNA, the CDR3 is TGTGCCAGCAGCCGAGAAGGTGTAACTGAAGCTTTCTTT.